This T cell receptor (beta chain) was sequenced in a study of T cells in Graves' hyperthyroidism and ophthalmopathy. This clonotype was observed a few times. As yet, its antigen is unknown. The CDR3 covers 14 residues. Germline V lookup: CDR1 MNHNY, CDR2 SVGAGI (reference sequence). Between the trimmed V and J ends, which lost 2 bases and 10 bases, there was a span of 12 bases. Study-level points and caveats: In the blood, most expanded thyroid clonotypes above 0.001 appeared as well. Prediction of ophthalmopathy progression came a median approximately 6.6 months pre-onset.

Not enrolled were patients with uncontrolled infection, other autoimmune disease, pregnancy or lactation. The authors took PBMCs from about 9.5 ml fresh peripheral blood. Amplified TCR beta CDR3 regions came from RNA transcripts. HTBI primers were the set used in a first-round RT-PCR of the TCR CDR3. TCRdb reprocessed the multiplex PCR reads via MiXCR and lists one record per CDR3 protein. The sample lists about 610,000 distinct CDR3 sequences; roughly a sixth were seen once. Material: blood. The rearrangement uses TRBV6-6 and TRBJ1-6; D remains unclear. This sequence was found in a woman between 40 and 50 years old with Graves' ophthalmopathy. The CDR3 sequence is CASSYGPSGSPLHF. The CDR3 DNA follows: TGTGCCAGCAGTTACGGCCCTTCTGGATCACCCCTCCACTTT.